Listed below are T cell receptor beta chains from one sample, sequenced in a study of T-cell reconstitution after alpha-beta-depleted transplantation in children. TCRdb processed the PCR reads anew with MiXCR; each CDR3 protein has one entry. The table records about 690,000 distinct CDR3 sequences, 16% of them present only once. The sequencing here drew on PBMCs from the stem cell graft donor, taken from the stem cell graft. The receptors were gathered from a human donor who donated a stem cell graft to a child with acute myeloid leukemia. Each CDR3 is given with its conserved first and last residue. D genes are given only for firm matches. Not all rows give a size; the values are once, few, many and, for expanded clones, a class.

D: .; J: TRBJ1-1; V: TRBV5-1; size: many; length: 11; CDR3: CASRGGTEAFF; DNA: TGTGCCAGCAGGGGCGGGACTGAAGCTTTCTTT
D: .; J: TRBJ2-6; V: TRBV4-2; size: .; length: 18; CDR3: CASSQTPRLRAGANVLTF; DNA: TGTGCCAGCAGCCAGACCCCAAGGTTGCGGGCTGGGGCCAACGTCCTGACTTTC
D: .; J: TRBJ2-1; V: TRBV5-1; size: .; length: 14; CDR3: CASSLASGAREQFF; DNA: TGCGCCAGCAGCTTGGCCTCAGGGGCGAGGGAGCAGTTCTTC
D: .; J: TRBJ1-1; V: TRBV20-1; size: .; length: 13; CDR3: CSAALPGSTEAFF; DNA: TGCAGTGCCGCCCTACCGGGGAGCACTGAAGCTTTCTTT
D: .; J: TRBJ2-2; V: TRBV4-3; size: .; length: 16; CDR3: CASSQDFTGFTGELFF; DNA: TGCGCCAGCAGCCAAGACTTTACGGGATTCACCGGGGAGCTGTTTTTT
D: TRBD2; J: TRBJ2-5; V: TRBV20-1; size: few; length: 15; CDR3: CSARYSGGRQETQYF; DNA: TGCAGTGCTAGATATAGCGGGGGCCGCCAAGAGACCCAGTACTTC
D: TRBD1; J: TRBJ2-7; V: TRBV29-1; size: many; length: 13; CDR3: CSVGGGSSYEQYF; DNA: TGCAGCGTTGGAGGGGGCAGCTCCTACGAGCAGTACTTC
D: .; J: TRBJ2-5; V: TRBV20-1; size: many; length: 14; CDR3: CSAPKAGNQETQYF; DNA: TGCAGTGCTCCGAAGGCGGGGAACCAAGAGACCCAGTACTTC
D: TRBD1; J: TRBJ1-1; V: TRBV7-9; size: .; length: 15; CDR3: CASSGIRDRDTEAFF; DNA: TGTGCCAGCAGCGGCATCCGGGACAGGGACACTGAAGCTTTCTTT
D: .; J: TRBJ2-2; V: TRBV6-1; size: many; length: 14; CDR3: CASSPQVFTGELFF; DNA: TGTGCCAGCAGCCCCCAAGTGTTCACCGGGGAGCTGTTTTTT
D: .; J: TRBJ2-7; V: TRBV7-2; size: many; length: 13; CDR3: CASTLVGGSEQYF; DNA: TGTGCCAGCACCCTTGTTGGGGGTAGCGAGCAGTACTTC
D: .; J: TRBJ1-1; V: TRBV20-1; size: .; length: 13; CDR3: CSARGTANTEAFF; DNA: TGCAGTGCTAGAGGGACAGCTAACACTGAAGCTTTCTTT
D: .; J: TRBJ1-1; V: TRBV4-1; size: .; length: 21; CDR3: CASSQVRGTQFGSQVHTEAFF; DNA: TGCGCCAGCAGCCAAGTGCGGGGGACGCAGTTCGGGTCGCAGGTGCACACTGAAGCTTTCTTT
D: TRBD1; J: TRBJ1-1; V: TRBV29-1; size: many; length: 12; CDR3: CSAADRGFEAFF; DNA: TGCAGCGCGGCCGACAGGGGATTTGAAGCTTTCTTT
D: .; J: TRBJ2-1; V: TRBV5-5; size: few; length: 11; CDR3: CASSFSATEFF; DNA: TGTGCCAGCAGCTTCTCTGCGACTGAGTTCTTC
D: .; J: TRBJ1-3; V: TRBV11-3; size: .; length: 15; CDR3: CASSLTADTGNTIYF; DNA: TGTGCCAGCAGCTTAACAGCGGATACTGGAAACACCATATATTTT
D: .; J: TRBJ1-2; V: TRBV15; size: few; length: 12; CDR3: CATSRAEGGYTF; DNA: TGTGCCACCAGCAGAGCGGAGGGAGGCTACACCTTC
D: .; J: TRBJ1-5; V: TRBV5-1; size: many; length: 14; CDR3: CASSLPGDNQPQHF; DNA: TGCGCCAGCAGCTTGCCGGGAGACAATCAGCCCCAGCATTTT
D: .; J: TRBJ2-1; V: TRBV27; size: .; length: 15; CDR3: CASSPARGRNNEQFF; DNA: TGTGCCAGCAGTCCAGCCCGGGGGCGGAACAATGAGCAGTTCTTC
D: .; J: TRBJ2-7; V: TRBV20-1; size: many; length: 15; CDR3: CSARDRNGGPYEQYF; DNA: TGCAGTGCTAGAGACCGAAACGGGGGACCCTACGAGCAGTACTTC
D: .; J: TRBJ1-5; V: TRBV7-2; size: many; length: 15; CDR3: CASSLGGGNNQPQHF; DNA: TGTGCCAGCAGCTTAGGGGGAGGCAATAATCAGCCCCAGCATTTT
D: TRBD1; J: TRBJ1-1; V: TRBV20-1; size: many; length: 13; CDR3: CSADYTGGTEAFF; DNA: TGCAGTGCCGACTACACAGGGGGCACTGAAGCTTTCTTT
D: .; J: TRBJ2-3; V: TRBV9; size: few; length: 13; CDR3: CASSGRFTDTQYF; DNA: TGTGCCAGCAGCGGAAGATTCACAGATACGCAGTATTTT
D: TRBD1; J: TRBJ2-1; V: TRBV20-1; size: .; length: 16; CDR3: CSADQGANWDANEQFF; DNA: TGCAGTGCTGACCAGGGGGCGAATTGGGACGCCAATGAGCAGTTCTTC
D: .; J: TRBJ2-7; V: TRBV3-1; size: few; length: 14; CDR3: CASSRTVRGHEQYF; DNA: TGTGCCAGCAGCCGGACTGTTCGAGGACACGAGCAGTACTTC
D: TRBD1; J: TRBJ1-1; V: TRBV7-6; size: many; length: 15; CDR3: CASSARQGMNTEAFF; DNA: TGTGCCAGCAGCGCGCGACAGGGAATGAACACTGAAGCTTTCTTT
D: .; J: TRBJ1-3; V: TRBV20-1; size: .; length: 15; CDR3: CSAMASNWIGNTIYF; DNA: TGCAGTGCCATGGCGTCAAATTGGATCGGAAACACCATATATTTT
D: TRBD1; J: TRBJ2-1; V: TRBV20-1; size: many; length: 15; CDR3: CSASLGTGIYNEQFF; DNA: TGCAGTGCTTCACTAGGGACAGGGATATACAATGAGCAGTTCTTC
D: .; J: TRBJ1-2; V: TRBV4-3; size: few; length: 11; CDR3: CASSQDRPYTF; DNA: TGCGCCAGCAGCCAAGATCGCCCCTACACCTTC
D: .; J: TRBJ2-1; V: TRBV12-3/TRBV12-4; size: few; length: 13; CDR3: CASRERSYNEQFF; DNA: TGTGCCAGCCGTGAGCGGTCCTACAATGAGCAGTTCTTC
D: .; J: TRBJ2-5; V: TRBV12-3/TRBV12-4; size: .; length: 13; CDR3: CASSFLGGETQYF; DNA: TGTGCCAGCAGTTTTCTGGGGGGAGAGACCCAGTACTTC
D: TRBD2; J: TRBJ2-2; V: TRBV6-1; size: few; length: 17; CDR3: CASLAPSGGPNTGELFF; DNA: TGTGCCAGCCTAGCCCCTAGCGGGGGGCCGAACACCGGGGAGCTGTTTTTT
D: TRBD2; J: TRBJ2-4; V: TRBV20-1; size: .; length: 18; CDR3: CSATRTSGGRGAKNIQYF; DNA: TGCAGTGCTACTCGGACTAGCGGGGGCCGTGGAGCCAAAAACATTCAGTACTTC
D: TRBD1; J: TRBJ2-5; V: TRBV29-1; size: few; length: 16; CDR3: CSVEPPAGQGGETQYF; DNA: TGCAGCGTTGAACCACCTGCGGGACAGGGAGGAGAGACCCAGTACTTC
D: .; J: TRBJ2-3; V: TRBV6-5; size: .; length: 14; CDR3: CASSWGRATDTQYF; DNA: TGTGCCAGCAGCTGGGGCAGGGCGACAGATACGCAGTATTTT
D: .; J: TRBJ1-1; V: TRBV12-3/TRBV12-4; size: few; length: 14; CDR3: CASSRGGAGTEAFF; DNA: TGTGCCAGCAGCCGCGGGGGGGCGGGCACTGAAGCTTTCTTT
D: .; J: TRBJ2-3; V: TRBV20-1; size: many; length: 15; CDR3: CSARQHGSSTDTQYF; DNA: TGCAGTGCTAGGCAGCATGGATCGAGCACAGATACGCAGTATTTT
D: TRBD1; J: TRBJ2-3; V: TRBV10-2; size: many; length: 16; CDR3: CASSENLAGGSDTQYF; DNA: TGCGCCAGCAGTGAAAATTTGGCAGGGGGTAGTGATACGCAGTATTTT
D: TRBD1; J: TRBJ2-3; V: TRBV7-2; size: few; length: 16; CDR3: CASSFSETGVTDTQYF; DNA: TGTGCCAGCAGCTTCTCTGAGACAGGGGTGACAGATACGCAGTATTTT
D: .; J: TRBJ2-7; V: TRBV20-1; size: .; length: 14; CDR3: CSARPGVNSYEQYF; DNA: TGCAGTGCTAGACCTGGCGTGAATTCCTACGAGCAGTACTTC
D: TRBD1; J: TRBJ2-1; V: TRBV6-5; size: many; length: 16; CDR3: CASRPFQGARYNEQFF; DNA: TGTGCCAGCAGACCCTTTCAGGGGGCGCGATACAATGAGCAGTTCTTC